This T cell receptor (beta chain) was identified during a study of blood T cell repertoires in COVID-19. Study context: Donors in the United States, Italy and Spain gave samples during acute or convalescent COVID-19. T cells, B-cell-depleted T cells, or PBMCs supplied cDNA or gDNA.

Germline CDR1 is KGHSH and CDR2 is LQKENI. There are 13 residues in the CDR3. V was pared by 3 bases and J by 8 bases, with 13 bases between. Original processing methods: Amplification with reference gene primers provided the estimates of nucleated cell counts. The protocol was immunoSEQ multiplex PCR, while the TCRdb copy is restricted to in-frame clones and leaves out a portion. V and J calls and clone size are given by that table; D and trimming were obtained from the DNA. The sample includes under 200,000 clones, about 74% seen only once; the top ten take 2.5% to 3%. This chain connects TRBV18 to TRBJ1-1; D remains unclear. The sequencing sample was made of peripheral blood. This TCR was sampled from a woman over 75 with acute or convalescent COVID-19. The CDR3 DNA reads TGTGCCAGCTCACCTACCCCCCCAGTGGAAGCTTTCTTT. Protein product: CASSPTPPVEAFF.